The 17 T cell receptor beta chains listed next were all sequenced from one sample in a study of blood T cell repertoires in COVID-19. The table came from immunoSEQ multiplex PCR; TCRdb's copy has only in-frame clones and leaves some out. The repertoire holds under 200,000 clones, with around 84% as singletons. What was sequenced was peripheral blood. Receptors were obtained from an elderly woman with acute or convalescent COVID-19.

The genes are TRBV6-5 and TRBJ1-5; no clear D gene. This CDR3 has 13 residues. Per germline, CDR1 MNHEY and CDR2 SVGAGI. The ends were cut back, 5 bases at V and 7 bases at J, with 12 bases in the middle. CDR3 in DNA: TGTGCCAGCAGTCCCAACTATCCCCAGCCCCAGCATTTT. It codes for CASSPNYPQPQHF.

The chain carries TRBV18 and TRBJ2-3; the match to TRBD1 covers 7 bases. The CDR3 is made up of 13 amino acids. Looked up from germline, CDR1 is KGHSH and CDR2 is LQKENI. V lost 4 bases, J lost 5 bases, and 3 bases stayed unmatched. The CDR3 sequence: CASSQGAIDTQYF. CDR3 DNA sequence: TGTGCCAGCTCACAGGGGGCTATAGATACGCAGTATTTT.

CDR3 nucleotide sequence: TGTGCCAGCTCACCACCGGCACCTTACGAGCAGTACTTC. It codes for CASSPPAPYEQYF. The chain is built from TRBV18 and TRBJ2-7; D not resolved. CDR1 and CDR2 from the germline V gene are KGHSH and LQKENI. The CDR3 spans 13 residues. V lost 0 bases and J lost 4, with 7 bases in between.

This clone appeared a few times. The chain recombines TRBV9 with TRBJ1-1; 9 bases map to TRBD1. Per germline, CDR1 SGDLS and CDR2 YYNGEE. The CDR3 is 16 amino acids. V lost 4 bases to trimming and J lost 3 bases; unmatched junction nucleotides: 10. The CDR3 nucleotides read TGTGCCAGCAGCCCCCCGGGACAGGGTTGGTACACTGAAGCTTTCTTT. Translation gives CASSPPGQGWYTEAFF.

V and J are TRBV9 and TRBJ2-7; a weak D match, TRBD2 (5 bases). Germline CDR1 and CDR2: SGDLS and YYNGEE. The CDR3 loop spans 13 amino acids. Between the trimmed V and J ends, which lost 0 bases and 6 bases, there was a span of 10 bases. CDR3 sequence: CASSVGWGAEQYF. The CDR3 DNA reads as TGTGCCAGCAGCGTAGGTTGGGGAGCCGAGCAGTACTTC.

The chain carries TRBV30 and TRBJ1-4; tentative D call: TRBD1 (6 bases). Germline assignment: CDR1 GTSNPN and CDR2 SVGIG (reference sequence). V lost 4 bases, J lost 7 bases, and 16 bases lay in between. This CDR3 spans 14 amino acids. The CDR3 DNA reads TGTGCCTGGACCGTCGAGGAGACAGGTGAAAAACTGTTTTTT. It translates to CAWTVEETGEKLFF.

This clone has only a few counts. The CDR3 DNA reads TGTGCCAGCAGCTTGTCAGGCCCGTATTATGGCTACACCTTC. Amino acids: CASSLSGPYYGYTF. J is TRBJ1-2 and V is TRBV5-6; D unclear. CDR1 is SGHDT and CDR2 is YYEEEE in the germline V gene. The CDR3 totals 14 residues. The V end lost 1 base, the J end lost 5 bases, and 12 bases lay between the germline ends.

This clone was counted a single time. This chain links TRBV18 with TRBJ1-5, with D maybe TRBD1 (5 bases). CDR1 is KGHSH and CDR2 is LQKENI in the germline V gene. The V end was cut by 2 bases, the J end by 6 bases, with 11 bases between. The length of the CDR3 is 14 residues. As DNA, the CDR3 is TGTGCCAGCTCACCAGACAGCCTGAGTCAGCCCCAGCATTTT. Translating it yields CASSPDSLSQPQHF.

By share, this clone counts as medium-sized. V usage is TRBV15 and J usage is TRBJ1-4; D is unresolved. Germline values: CDR1 LNHNV, CDR2 YYDKDF (reference sequence). With 5 bases removed from V and 8 bases from J, the gap between germline ends came to 12 bases. The CDR3 is 13 residues long. The CDR3 loop reads CATSGDYREKLFF. The CDR3 DNA reads TGTGCCACCAGCGGCGACTATAGGGAAAAACTGTTTTTT.

V and J are TRBV18 and TRBJ2-3, with TRBD1 identical over 10 bases. The CDR3 sequence is 14 residues long. The V gene end was trimmed by 8 bases and the J gene end by 5 bases; junction bases not matched to a gene: 7. Germline loops: CDR1 KGHSH, CDR2 LQKENI. Here the CDR3 DNA reads TGTGCCAGCCGACAGGGGGCTCGGGTAGATACGCAGTATTTT. This codes for CASRQGARVDTQYF.

The gene calls are TRBV18 and TRBJ2-1; TRBD2 agrees at 7 bases. The V gene end was trimmed by 3 bases and the J gene end by 5 bases; junction bases not matched to a gene: 7. Germline assignment: CDR1 KGHSH and CDR2 LQKENI. There are 15 residues in the CDR3. CDR3 amino acids: CASSPGGSVHNEQFF. In DNA, the CDR3 is TGTGCCAGCTCACCCGGCGGGAGTGTCCACAATGAGCAGTTCTTC. The full variable domain, with the rest looked up from reference TRBV18 and TRBJ2-1, is NAGVMQNPRHLVRRRGQEARLRCSPMKGHSHVYWYRQLPEEGLKFMVYLQKENIIDESGMPKERFSAEFPKEGPSILRIQQVVRGDSAAYFCASSPGGSVHNEQFFGPGTRLTVL.

The count of this clone is one. The chain combines TRBV6-5 with TRBJ1-2, with D possibly TRBD1 on 5 matching bases. The V and J ends lost 2 bases and 5 bases respectively, with 12 bases between them. The length of the CDR3 is 14 residues. Per the germline V gene, CDR1 is MNHEY and CDR2 is SVGAGI. CDR3 nucleotide sequence: TGTGCCAGCAGTTACGTGGGGCAGACTTATGGCTACACCTTC. Protein sequence: CASSYVGQTYGYTF.

The V and J genes are TRBV7-9 and TRBJ2-5; 11 nucleotides align to TRBD2. This CDR3 is 17 amino acids long. After removal of 1 base from V and 2 bases from J, the junction contained 6 bases not matched to a gene. Germline V lookup: CDR1 SEHNR, CDR2 FQNEAQ (reference sequence). The DNA for the CDR3 is TGTGCCAGCAGCTTAGGGTTGACTAGCGGGAATCAAGAGACCCAGTACTTC. Translated, it gives CASSLGLTSGNQETQYF. The full variable domain, with the rest looked up from reference TRBV7-9 and TRBJ2-5, is DTGVSQNPRHKITKRGQNVTFRCDPISEHNRLYWYRQTLGQGPEFLTYFQNEAQLEKSRLLSDRFSAERPKGSFSTLEIQRTEQGDSAMYLCASSLGLTSGNQETQYFGPGTRLLVL.

This clone has a single count. The gene calls are TRBV6-2 or TRBV6-3 and TRBJ2-7, with D perhaps TRBD1 (9 bases). V dropped 4 bases and J dropped 3 bases, with 22 bases sitting between them. CDR3 length equals 17 residues. Germline loops: CDR1 MNHEY, CDR2 SVGEGT. The CDR3 sequence is CASSWDRERGLGYEQYF. CDR3 nucleotides: TGTGCCAGCAGTTGGGACAGGGAACGGGGACTAGGCTACGAGCAGTACTTC.

This clone was counted between two and nine times. V gene TRBV7-8 combines with J gene TRBJ1-4; the match to TRBD1 covers 8 bases. The CDR3 spans 16 residues. The J segment lost 6 bases and the V segment lost 1 base, leaving 7 bases of the junction unmatched. The germline CDR1 and CDR2 sequences are SGHVS and FQNEAQ. CDR3 DNA sequence: TGTGCCAGCAGCTTAGACCCGGACAGGGAGGATGAAAAACTGTTTTTT. Translated: CASSLDPDREDEKLFF.

V gene TRBV4-3 combines with J gene TRBJ2-2; the D gene is possibly TRBD1 (7 bases). Germline lookup yields CDR1 LGHNA and CDR2 YSLEER. The CDR3 consists of 16 residues. V dropped 1 base and J dropped 7 bases, with 16 bases sitting between them. DNA of the CDR3: TGCGCCAGCAGCCAAGGGGACAGACTAGTAGGCGGGGAGCTGTTTTTT. Translation: CASSQGDRLVGGELFF.

The chain links TRBV7-2 to TRBJ2-7, with TRBD2 matching 14 bases. This CDR3 has 19 residues. V was pared by 1 base and J by 5 bases, with 13 bases of the junction left unmatched. Per germline, CDR1 SGHTA and CDR2 FQGNSA. The CDR3 loop reads CASSLGKRGLAGEAHEQYF. For the CDR3, the DNA is TGTGCCAGCAGCTTAGGTAAAAGGGGACTAGCGGGAGAGGCTCACGAGCAGTACTTC.